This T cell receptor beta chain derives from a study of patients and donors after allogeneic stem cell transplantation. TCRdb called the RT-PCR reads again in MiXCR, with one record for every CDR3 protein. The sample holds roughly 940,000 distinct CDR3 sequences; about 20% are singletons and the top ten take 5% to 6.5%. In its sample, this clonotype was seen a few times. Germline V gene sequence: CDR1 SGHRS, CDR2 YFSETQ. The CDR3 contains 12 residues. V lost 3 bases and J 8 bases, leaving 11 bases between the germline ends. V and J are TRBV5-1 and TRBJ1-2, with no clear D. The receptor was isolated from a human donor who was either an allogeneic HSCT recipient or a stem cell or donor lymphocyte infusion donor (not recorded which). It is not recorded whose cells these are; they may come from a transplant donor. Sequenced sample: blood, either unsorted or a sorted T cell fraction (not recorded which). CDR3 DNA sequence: TGCGCCAGCAGCTCGGACTTTTTCGGCTACACCTTC. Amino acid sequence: CASSSDFFGYTF.